This entry describes one TCR beta chain. Libraries were prepared by immunoSEQ multiplex PCR; TCRdb keeps only in-frame clonotypes and omits some of them. The sample holds roughly 300,000 clones, about nine tenths seen once. The CDR3 runs to 14 residues. Trimming removed 6 bases from V and 0 bases from J, with 10 bases in between. Germline assignment: CDR1 SGHTA and CDR2 FQGNSA. The study drew the donors from its 120-subject validation cohort, separate from the approximately 700-subject first cohort. This sample is drawn from a study of cytomegalovirus exposure and HLA in healthy donors. About the study: According to later analysis, the same platform produced the 120 or so validation and 600 to 800 first-cohort repertoires.

This sequence originates from a woman in her twenties or thirties in good health and CMV-seropositive. The gene calls are TRBV7-2 and TRBJ2-3; D is ambiguous. The source material was PBMCs. This chain's CDR3 is CASSPSLSTDTQYF. The CDR3 nucleotides are TGTGCCAGCAGTCCTAGTTTGAGCACAGATACGCAGTATTTT.